This T cell receptor (beta chain) was profiled in a study of blood T cell repertoires in COVID-19. Study details: COVID-19 samples, acute and convalescent, were from the United States, Italy and Spain. T cells, B-cell-depleted T cells, or PBMCs supplied cDNA or gDNA.

Authors' methods: Reference gene primers were amplified, and this amplification served to estimate nucleated cell counts. The table came from immunoSEQ multiplex PCR; TCRdb's copy has only in-frame clones and leaves some out. The D gene and trimming were derived from the DNA, and the V and J assignments and clone size from that table. The table lists over 250,000 clones, around 87% of them singletons. Recovered Cohort 3 donors showed two negative PCRs, clearance, or symptom resolution. The sequence was collected from a woman under 40 who had recovered from COVID-19. Material for sequencing was PBMCs or T cells enriched from blood (not recorded which).

In nucleotides, the CDR3 is TGCGCCAGCACCCCCCGCGGGACGAACACCGGGGAGCTGTTTTTT. It yields the protein CASTPRGTNTGELFF. The chain joins TRBV5-1 to TRBJ2-2; D is possibly TRBD2 (6 bases). The germline V gene encodes CDR1 SGHRS and CDR2 YFSETQ. The CDR3 has 15 residues. V lost 6 bases and J 0 bases, leaving 12 bases between the germline ends.